This passage covers 17 T cell receptor beta chains from one sample sequenced in a study of T cell clonality in common variable immunodeficiency. Data came from immunoSEQ multiplex PCR; TCRdb stores just in-frame clones and leaves some out. In total the sample includes 40,000 or so clones, none of them seen once. Sequenced sample: peripheral blood mononuclear cells. These TCRs come from a person between 18 and 75 years old in good health.

This clone appeared many times. The read ends 3 residues early relative to the CDR3; the germline J gene fills the gap. The rearrangement joins TRBV19 to TRBJ1-1; the D is unclear. The V gene lost 7 bases and the J gene lost 4 bases, with 10 bases spanning the gap. CDR1 LNHDA and CDR2 SQIVND come from the germline V gene (reference sequence). The CDR3 contains 12 residues. The CDR3 DNA, read in part, is TGTGCCAGTACCAACGGCGGCACTGAA. Residues: CASTNGGTE. The CDR3 in its entirety is CASTNGGTEAFF.

This clone was detected ten times or more. The read comes to an end 3 residues before the CDR3 does, leaving the germline J gene to fill in the end. V and J are TRBV24-1 and TRBJ2-2, with 11 bases identical to TRBD2. The ends lost 5 bases at V and 6 bases at J; junction bases unmatched: 1. The CDR3 has 14 residues. Germline V gene data show CDR1 as KGHDR and CDR2 as SFDVKD. The chain's CDR3 is CATSGLAGPGELFF. CDR3 DNA, as far as it was read: TGTGCCACCAGTGGACTAGCGGGACCCGGGGAG.

This clone was recorded a few times. The sequence runs out 3 residues before the end of the CDR3; the remainder is reconstructed from the germline J gene. The rearrangement links TRBV7-9 to TRBJ1-2; D not resolved. Germline CDR1 and CDR2: SEHNR and FQNEAQ (reference sequence). The CDR3 covers 13 residues. The chain's CDR3 is CASSLMYPYEYTF. The part of the CDR3 DNA that was read is TGTGCCAGCAGCTTAATGTATCCCTACGAA.

This clone occurred a few times. With the read ending 3 residues before the CDR3 end, the germline J gene is used to fill in that end. The V and J genes are TRBV7-2 and TRBJ2-1; D possibly corresponds to TRBD1 (6 bases). V shed 5 bases and J shed 7 bases, with 15 bases lying between them. Looked up from germline, CDR1 is SGHTA and CDR2 is FQGNSA. The CDR3 has 14 amino acids. CDR3 sequence reads: CASSAGRGTNEQFF. The sequenced part of the CDR3 DNA is TGTGCCAGCAGCGCCGGCAGGGGCACGAATGAG.

At least ten counts were recorded for this clone. The observed sequence ends 3 residues before the CDR3 terminus, with the missing tail filled in from the germline J gene. The same CDR3 is also encoded by other DNA sequences in this sample. The genes are TRBV19 and TRBJ1-3, with D uncertain. The germline gives CDR1 LNHDA, CDR2 SQIVND (reference sequence). Between the trimmed V and J ends, which lost 10 bases and 1 base, there was a span of 11 bases. The CDR3 has 13 residues. The CDR3 region is CATHHGSGNTIYF. The sequenced CDR3 bases are TGTGCCACCCACCACGGGTCTGGAAACACC.

This clone was seen at least ten times. The sequenced part of the CDR3 DNA is TGTGCCAGTAGCCTAGCGGGAGGGACAGATACG. Translated, it gives CASSLAGGTDT. The full-length CDR3 reads as CASSLAGGTDTQYF. The J gene is TRBJ2-3, the V gene TRBV19; the match to TRBD2 covers 12 bases. With the read ending 3 residues before the CDR3 end, the germline J gene is used to fill in that end. Germline CDR1 reads LNHDA; CDR2 reads SQIVND (reference sequence). The CDR3 runs to 14 residues. V shed 6 bases and J 3 bases; nucleotides not matched to a gene: 1.

This clone has a count of ten or more. The DNA ends 3 residues before the CDR3 does, and the rest of the CDR3 is filled in from the germline J gene. The chain is built from TRBV28 and TRBJ1-4, with 7 positions matching TRBD1. This CDR3 is built from 12 residues. CDR1 is MDHEN and CDR2 is SYDVKM in the germline V gene. The junction had 2 bases not matched to a gene; V was cut back by 3 bases and J by 10 bases. The part of the CDR3 DNA that was read is TGTGCCAGCAGTTTCCCAGGGGGAAAA. It codes for CASSFPGGK. The whole CDR3 reads CASSFPGGKLFF.

CDR3 DNA (partial): TGTGCCAGCAGCTTAGGAACAGCGGAAGAGACG. Protein: CASSLGTAEET. The entire CDR3 protein reads CASSLGTAEETQYF. The chain combines TRBV11-3 with TRBJ2-3; tentative D call: TRBD2 (5 bases). The read gets to within 3 residues of the CDR3 end, and the germline J gene fills in the rest. The CDR3 runs to 14 residues. Looked up from germline, CDR1 is SGHNT and CDR2 is YENEEA. Drawing the rest from reference TRBV11-3 and TRBJ2-3, the complete variable domain is EAGVVQSPRYKIIEKKQPVAFWCNPISGHNTLYWYLQNLGQGPELLIRYENEEAVDDSQLPKDRFSAERLKGVDSTLKIQPAELGDSAVYLCASSLGTAEETQYFGPGTRLTVL.

This clone was recorded many times. The read finishes 3 residues shy of the CDR3 end, and the germline J gene is used to complete it. V and J are TRBV10-3 and TRBJ2-7; TRBD1 is a possible D gene (6 bases). Between the trimmed V and J ends, which lost 2 bases and 6 bases, there was a span of 14 bases. The CDR3 has 14 amino acids. CDR1 is ENHRY and CDR2 is SYGVKD in the germline V gene. The sequenced part of the CDR3 DNA is TGTGCCATCAGTGAGGCCAGGGGATCCCGCGAG. It specifies CAISEARGSRE. The whole CDR3 sequence is CAISEARGSREQYF.

At least ten counts were recorded for this clone. The read gets to within 3 residues of the CDR3 end, and the germline J gene fills in the rest. The J gene is TRBJ2-5, the V gene TRBV18; 7 bases are shared with TRBD1. This CDR3 spans 14 amino acids. Germline values: CDR1 KGHSH, CDR2 LQKENI. V lost 3 bases to trimming and J lost 3 bases; unmatched junction nucleotides: 4. The CDR3 sequence is CASSPGTAKETQYF. The CDR3 DNA, read in part, is TGTGCCAGCTCACCTGGGACAGCAAAAGAGACC.

In this sample, this clone turned up many times. The read ends 3 residues before the CDR3 terminus; that terminus is restored from the germline J gene. The rearrangement joins TRBV20-1 to TRBJ2-1; 14 nucleotides align to TRBD2. The CDR3 has 15 residues. The germline gives CDR1 DFQATT, CDR2 SNEGSKA (reference sequence). Trimming at V came to 1 base and at J to 8 bases, leaving 4 bases not matched to a gene. This CDR3 reads CSARAGLAGVHEQFF. CDR3 DNA (partial): TGCAGTGCTAGAGCGGGACTAGCGGGAGTCCATGAG.

This clone was picked up many times. The read gets to within 3 residues of the CDR3 end, and the germline J gene fills in the rest. The chain is built from TRBV20-1 and TRBJ2-3; 11 bases are a match to TRBD2. CDR1 DFQATT and CDR2 SNEGSKA come from the germline V gene (reference sequence). There are 15 residues in the CDR3. The trim removed 6 bases at V and 7 bases at J, leaving 12 bases unmatched. The sequenced part of the CDR3 DNA is TGCAGTGCATTTACTAGCGGGAGACCTCAGAATACG. Translation gives CSAFTSGRPQNT. The entire CDR3 is CSAFTSGRPQNTQYF.

In its sample, this clone was seen a few times. Sequencing ends 3 residues short of the CDR3 end; the germline J gene provides the rest. The V call is TRBV23-1, the J call TRBJ1-2; no reliable D call. TRBV23-1 is classed as an ORF, of uncertain function. CDR3 length equals 14 residues. The covered CDR3 bases are TGCGCCAGCAGTCGGCCCCCCCACACAGATACC. Translated: CASSRPPHTDT. The whole CDR3 protein is CASSRPPHTDTYTF.

With respect to this clone: The read halts 3 residues ahead of the CDR3 end, with the missing end drawn from the germline J gene. The chain has TRBV5-4 and TRBJ2-5; possibly TRBD2 for D (5 bases). The ends were cut back, 5 bases at V and 0 bases at J, with 8 bases in the middle. CDR1 SGHNT and CDR2 YYREEE come from the germline V gene (reference sequence). This CDR3 region has 13 residues. CDR3 bases read: TGTGCCAGCAGATCGGGGAACCAAGAGACC. It yields the protein CASRSGNQET. The entire CDR3 sequence reads CASRSGNQETQYF.

This clone was picked up many times. Read data end 3 residues before the CDR3 end; the end is taken from the germline J gene. This chain joins TRBV20-1 and TRBJ1-3, with D unclear. Trimming took off 3 bases at V and 2 bases at J, with 17 bases between the two ends. The germline CDR1 and CDR2 sequences are DFQATT and SNEGSKA (reference sequence). CDR3 size: 16 residues. This chain's CDR3 is CSASKAGLVPGNTIYF. The covered CDR3 bases are TGCAGTGCTAGTAAGGCCGGACTTGTTCCTGGAAACACC.

As regards this clone: Read coverage stops 3 residues before the CDR3 terminus; the germline J gene supplies the remainder. This chain connects TRBV23-1 to TRBJ2-3, with a tentative D call TRBD1 (7 bases). TRBV23-1 is annotated as an ORF whose role is uncertain. The CDR3 has 19 amino acids. CDR3 protein: CASSPRGQSPLRSNQPQYF. CDR3 DNA, as far as it was read: TGCGCCAGCAGTCCGCGGGGACAGTCTCCCTTGAGGAGCAATCAGCCG.

This clone was detected many times. The read gets to within 3 residues of the CDR3 end, and the germline J gene fills in the rest. The chain couples TRBV11-2 to TRBJ2-4; unclear D gene. This CDR3 spans 13 amino acids. V gave up 5 bases and J gave up 6 bases, with 11 bases separating them. The germline V gene has CDR1 SGHAT and CDR2 FQNNGV. Incomplete CDR3 DNA: TGTGCCAGCAGCCCCCCCCCGGGAAACATT. This sequence encodes CASSPPPGNI. The whole CDR3 is CASSPPPGNIQYF.